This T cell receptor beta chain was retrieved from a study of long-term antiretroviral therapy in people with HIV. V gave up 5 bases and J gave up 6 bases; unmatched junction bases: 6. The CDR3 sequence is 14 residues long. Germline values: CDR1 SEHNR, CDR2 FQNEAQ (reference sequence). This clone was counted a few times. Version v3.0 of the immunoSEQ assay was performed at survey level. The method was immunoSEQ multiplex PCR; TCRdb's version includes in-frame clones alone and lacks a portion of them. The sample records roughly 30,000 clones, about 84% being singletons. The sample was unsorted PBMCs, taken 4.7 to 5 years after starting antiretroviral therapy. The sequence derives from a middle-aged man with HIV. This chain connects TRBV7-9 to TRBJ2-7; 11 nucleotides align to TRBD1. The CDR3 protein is CASSLGQGVGEQYF. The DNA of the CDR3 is TGTGCCAGCAGCCTGGGACAGGGGGTAGGCGAGCAGTACTTC.